The rows below give T cell receptor beta chains drawn from one sample of a study of a mutant IDH1 vaccine in newly diagnosed glioma. Method: immunoSEQ multiplex PCR; TCRdb's copy keeps in-frame clones and lacks some. This sample has about 34,000 clones, with approximately 90% found just once. Their antigens are not known. The sequences come from PBMCs, collected from a glioma patient whose treatment included an IDH1 peptide vaccine. These TCRs come from a woman in her thirties or forties with glioma. The CDR3 runs from the conserved cysteine through the conserved F or W. The order of the fields is clone size, J gene, V gene, D gene, CDR3 protein, CDR3 DNA. A D gene is named only where the DNA matches it firmly. Size is omitted from some rows. Given values are once, few, many or a class for expanded clones.

>NA|TRBJ1-2|TRBV15|NA
CATSRDKGFGYTF
TGTGCCACCAGCAGAGATAAAGGTTTCGGCTACACCTTC
>NA|TRBJ1-1|TRBV29-1|TRBD1
CSVMQGGLHTEAFF
TGCAGCGTTATGCAGGGGGGCCTTCACACTGAAGCTTTCTTT
>NA|TRBJ1-2|TRBV20-1|NA
CSASSVYGYTF
TGCAGTGCTAGTTCCGTCTATGGCTACACCTTC
>NA|TRBJ1-1|TRBV6-5|NA
CASSTYAGTEAFF
TGTGCCAGCAGCACTTACGCGGGGACTGAAGCTTTCTTT
>once|TRBJ1-2|TRBV6-5|TRBD1
CASSSRTGLPYGYTF
TGTGCCAGCAGTTCCCGGACAGGTCTTCCCTATGGCTACACCTTC
>few|TRBJ2-7|TRBV15|TRBD2
CATSHGTTSSYEQYF
TGTGCCACCAGCCACGGGACTACTAGCTCCTACGAGCAGTACTTC
>NA|TRBJ1-1|TRBV30|TRBD1
CAWSVLYRDRGLLNTEAFF
TGTGCCTGGAGTGTACTCTACCGGGACAGGGGGCTTTTGAACACTGAAGCTTTCTTT
>NA|TRBJ1-5|TRBV2|TRBD1
CASKGQVNQPQHF
TGTGCCAGCAAGGGACAGGTCAATCAGCCCCAGCATTTT
>NA|TRBJ2-1|TRBV9|NA
CASSVEGGRYEQFF
TGTGCCAGCAGCGTAGAGGGCGGAAGATATGAGCAGTTCTTC
>once|TRBJ2-1|TRBV6-5|TRBD2
CASSSSGRRNEQFF
TGTGCCAGCAGTTCTAGCGGGAGGAGGAATGAGCAGTTCTTC
>NA|TRBJ1-1|TRBV4-1|NA
CASSQVTRNTEAFF
TGCGCCAGCAGCCAAGTAACCCGGAACACTGAAGCTTTCTTT
>few|TRBJ1-2|TRBV9|NA
CASSVPPQGGGYTF
TGTGCCAGCAGCGTGCCTCCACAGGGAGGTGGCTACACCTTC
>NA|TRBJ1-1|TRBV19|TRBD1
CASSIQGQGSIFF
TGTGCCAGTAGTATTCAAGGACAGGGCTCCATATTCTTT
>NA|TRBJ2-7|TRBV7-8|NA
CASIPRLSNEQYF
TGTGCCAGCATCCCCAGGTTAAGTAACGAGCAGTACTTC
>NA|TRBJ1-1|TRBV7-9|NA
CASRTPGHTEAFF
TGTGCCAGCAGAACCCCAGGGCACACTGAAGCTTTCTTT
>NA|TRBJ2-1|TRBV10-3|NA
CAINRQGGNNEQFF
TGTGCCATCAATCGGCAGGGGGGCAACAATGAGCAGTTCTTC
>NA|TRBJ1-2|TRBV5-4|NA
CASSGSSNYGYTF
TGTGCCAGCTCCGGATCGTCTAACTATGGCTACACCTTC
>NA|TRBJ2-7|TRBV4-1|TRBD1
CASSPDRAQPYEQYF
TGCGCCAGCAGCCCGGACAGGGCCCAACCCTACGAGCAGTACTTC
>NA|TRBJ1-1|TRBV6-5|NA
CASSSGWGPEAFF
TGTGCCAGCAGCTCGGGTTGGGGGCCTGAAGCTTTCTTT
>few|TRBJ1-4|TRBV5-1|NA
CASSLERGGEKLFF
TGCGCCAGCAGCTTGGAGAGGGGTGGAGAAAAACTGTTTTTT
>NA|TRBJ2-5|TRBV5-1|NA
CASSHSARFGETQYF
TGCGCCAGCAGCCACTCCGCCAGGTTCGGCGAGACCCAGTACTTC
>NA|TRBJ1-1|TRBV15|TRBD1
CATSRETGLNTEAFF
TGTGCCACCAGCAGAGAGACAGGGTTGAACACTGAAGCTTTCTTT
>once|TRBJ1-2|TRBV10-3|NA
CAISERTLEGYTF
TGTGCCATCAGTGAGCGTACGTTAGAAGGCTACACCTTC
>NA|TRBJ2-7|TRBV7-8|NA
CASSLGLESSYEQYF
TGTGCCAGCAGCTTAGGGTTGGAATCCTCCTACGAGCAGTACTTC
>once|TRBJ2-7|TRBV27|TRBD2
CATAPFGGGYEQYF
TGTGCCACCGCCCCCTTCGGCGGGGGTTACGAGCAGTACTTC
>NA|TRBJ1-4|TRBV6-5|TRBD1
CASSYSRTGGSEKLFF
TGTGCCAGCAGTTACTCTAGGACAGGGGGGAGTGAAAAACTGTTTTTT
>NA|TRBJ2-1|TRBV10-3|TRBD1
CAISESQTGGGNEQFF
TGTGCCATCAGTGAGTCGCAGACAGGGGGCGGCAATGAGCAGTTCTTC
>NA|TRBJ2-7|TRBV5-4|TRBD1
CASSSGAGQGVSEQYF
TGTGCCAGCAGCTCAGGGGCGGGTCAGGGGGTGAGCGAGCAGTACTTC
>NA|TRBJ2-3|TRBV13|NA
CASSLGGAGPTDTQYF
TGTGCCAGCAGCTTAGGCGGGGCGGGACCCACAGATACGCAGTATTTT
>NA|TRBJ1-1|TRBV6-5|TRBD1
CASNLAGGMNTEAFF
TGTGCCAGCAATCTGGCAGGGGGGATGAACACTGAAGCTTTCTTT
>NA|TRBJ1-4|TRBV5-1|NA
CASSTNPGAGDNEKLFF
TGCGCCAGCAGCACGAACCCAGGGGCGGGGGATAATGAAAAACTGTTTTTT
>few|TRBJ1-1|TRBV30|NA
CAWNLRGGRGEAFF
TGTGCCTGGAACCTACGGGGAGGGAGAGGTGAAGCTTTCTTT
>NA|TRBJ2-5|TRBV20-1|NA
CSAQIETQYF
TGCAGTGCTCAAATAGAGACCCAGTACTTC
>NA|TRBJ1-6|TRBV6-5|NA
CASRETRNRGSPLHF
TGTGCCAGCAGGGAGACCCGAAACCGGGGATCACCCCTCCACTTT
>NA|TRBJ2-7|TRBV15|TRBD1
CATSRDGTGRVYEQYF
TGTGCCACCAGCAGAGACGGGACAGGGAGGGTGTACGAGCAGTACTTC
>NA|TRBJ1-1|TRBV9|NA
CASSVGGGPNTEAFF
TGTGCCAGCAGCGTAGGGGGGGGGCCGAACACTGAAGCTTTCTTT
>NA|TRBJ1-1|TRBV2|TRBD1
CASSDRQGLWNTEAFF
TGTGCCAGCAGTGATCGACAGGGGCTTTGGAACACTGAAGCTTTCTTT
>NA|TRBJ2-7|TRBV7-2|NA
CASGQLDRYEQYF
TGTGCCAGCGGTCAATTGGACAGATACGAGCAGTACTTC
>NA|TRBJ2-2|TRBV9|NA
CASSHPRGGKSSGELFF
TGTGCCAGCAGCCACCCCCGTGGGGGGAAGTCGTCCGGGGAGCTGTTTTTT
>NA|TRBJ2-7|TRBV6-1|NA
CASSPTGGKPYEQYF
TGTGCCAGCAGCCCCACCGGGGGTAAACCTTACGAGCAGTACTTC
>NA|TRBJ2-7|TRBV14|NA
CASSLLRDTYEQYF
TGTGCCAGCAGCCTCCTCCGGGACACCTACGAGCAGTACTTC
>NA|TRBJ2-4|TRBV20-1|TRBD2
CSGGGKNIQYF
TGCAGTGGGGGGGGCAAAAACATTCAGTACTTC
>NA|TRBJ1-5|TRBV5-1|TRBD1
CASSSVTGANQPQHF
TGCGCCAGCAGCTCCGTGACAGGGGCCAATCAGCCCCAGCATTTT